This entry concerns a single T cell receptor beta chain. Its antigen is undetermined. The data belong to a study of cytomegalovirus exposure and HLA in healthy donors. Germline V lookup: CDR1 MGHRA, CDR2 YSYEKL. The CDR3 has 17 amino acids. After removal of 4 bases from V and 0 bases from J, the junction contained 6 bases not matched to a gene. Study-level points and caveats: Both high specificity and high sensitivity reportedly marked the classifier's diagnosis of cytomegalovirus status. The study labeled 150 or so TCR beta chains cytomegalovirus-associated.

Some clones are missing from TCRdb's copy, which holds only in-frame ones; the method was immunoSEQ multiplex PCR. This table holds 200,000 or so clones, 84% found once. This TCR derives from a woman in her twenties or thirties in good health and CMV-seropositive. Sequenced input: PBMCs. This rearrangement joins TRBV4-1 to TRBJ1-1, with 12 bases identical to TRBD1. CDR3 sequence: CASSPPGTGGMNTEAFF. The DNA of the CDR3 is TGCGCCAGCAGCCCCCCCGGGACAGGGGGCATGAACACTGAAGCTTTCTTT.